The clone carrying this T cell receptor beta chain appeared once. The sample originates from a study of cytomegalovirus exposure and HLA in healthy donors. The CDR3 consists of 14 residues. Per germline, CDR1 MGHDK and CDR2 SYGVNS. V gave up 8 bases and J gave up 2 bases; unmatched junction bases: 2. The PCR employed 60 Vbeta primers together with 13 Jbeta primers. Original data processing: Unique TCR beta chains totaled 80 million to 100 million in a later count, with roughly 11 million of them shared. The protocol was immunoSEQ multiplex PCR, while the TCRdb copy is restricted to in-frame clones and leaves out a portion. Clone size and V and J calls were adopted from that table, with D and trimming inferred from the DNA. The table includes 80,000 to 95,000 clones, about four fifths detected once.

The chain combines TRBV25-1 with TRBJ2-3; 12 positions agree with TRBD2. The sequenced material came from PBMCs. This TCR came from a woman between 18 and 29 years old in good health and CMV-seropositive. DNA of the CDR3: TGTGCCAGCCTAGCGGGAGGGGTCACAGATACGCAGTATTTT. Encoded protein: CASLAGGVTDTQYF.